This TCR beta chain was identified in a study of cytomegalovirus exposure and HLA in healthy donors. Findings and caveats of the study: An analysis that came later showed most CMV-associated TCR beta chains appearing HLA-restricted.

About this clone itself: Its antigen is still unknown.

Primers: 60 Vbeta forward and 13 Jbeta reverse. Using immunoSEQ multiplex PCR, the repertoire was profiled, and TCRdb retains in-frame clones only, with some absent. The sample lists roughly 160,000 clones; roughly 80% were seen once. Germline V gene sequence: CDR1 LGHNT, CDR2 FRNRAP. This CDR3 spans 14 amino acids. The J segment lost 3 bases and the V segment lost 6 bases, leaving 5 bases of the junction unmatched. The donors were healthy bone marrow donors. Sequenced: PBMCs. The receptor's source is a boy aged 2 to 9 in good health and CMV-seronegative. The rearrangement joins TRBV12-5 to TRBJ2-3; 8 nucleotides agree with TRBD1. CDR3 DNA sequence: TGTGCTAGTGGAGCTGACAGGGGAACAGATACGCAGTATTTT. Translating gives CASGADRGTDTQYF.